Presented here are 2 T cell receptor beta chains from one specimen sequenced in a study of T cell responses to AZD1222 COVID-19 vaccine. Assay used: immunoSEQ multiplex PCR; TCRdb lists only in-frame clones, some missing. The data show some 150,000 clones, with around 87% seen just once and roughly 4% held by the top ten. This material consisted of peripheral blood, taken 28 days after the second AZD1222 dose. These receptors were obtained from an adult who received the AZD1222 COVID-19 vaccine.

The genes are TRBV7-2 and TRBJ1-2; 8 bases are shared with TRBD1. Germline CDR1 SGHTA, CDR2 FQGNSA. The CDR3 runs to 14 residues. V was clipped by 5 bases and J by 4 bases; unmatched bases: 6. The CDR3 DNA reads as TGTGCCAGCAGCAGCCAGGGGGCAAGCTATGGCTACACCTTC. It codes for CASSSQGASYGYTF.

V gene TRBV5-1 combines with J gene TRBJ2-2; TRBD1 is a possible D gene (6 bases). V gave up 8 bases and J gave up 2 bases, with 13 bases separating them. The CDR3 runs 14 residues. Germline assignment: CDR1 SGHRS and CDR2 YFSETQ. The CDR3 nucleotides are TGCGCCAGTACCGGGACACCCAACACCGGGGAGCTGTTTTTT. As protein: CASTGTPNTGELFF.